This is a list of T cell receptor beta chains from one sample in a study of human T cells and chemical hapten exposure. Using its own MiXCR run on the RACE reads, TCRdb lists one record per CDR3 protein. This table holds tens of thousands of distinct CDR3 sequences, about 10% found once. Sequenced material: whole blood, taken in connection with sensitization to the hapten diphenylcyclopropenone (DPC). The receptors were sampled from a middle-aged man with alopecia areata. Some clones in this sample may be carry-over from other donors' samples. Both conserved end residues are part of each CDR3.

CASSYGLYQETQYF TRBV6-2/TRBV6-3
CASSRSWVLRGDTDTQYF TRBV7-2
CASSITGQGAGSPLHF TRBV6-5
CASSDRRDTQYF TRBV21-1
CASSQDSGRDTDTQYF TRBV3-1
CSARPRGGQETQYF TRBV20-1
CASSQDRAYEQYF TRBV4-3
CSVSDPNGYTF TRBV29-1
CASSSPGQQNYGYTF TRBV11-2
CASSFAGSNQPQHF TRBV7-2
CASSQDLQAGRTDTQYF TRBV4-1
CASRSGTSEFF TRBV11-2
CASSLVGQGALQETQYF TRBV7-2
CATTRGRGETQYF TRBV19
CAWRAEYTGELFF TRBV30
CASSERTGSLKTQYF TRBV11-2
CASNQGSYGYTF TRBV19
CASTDPAAAANTGELFF TRBV19
CASSFGTGRHQPQHF TRBV28
CASSLEVNQPQHF TRBV5-1
CASSPASSGNTIYF TRBV3-1
CASSEQGLGSDTQYF TRBV6-1
CASSPPSGRVTEAFF TRBV18
CASKVSGQAYGYTF TRBV27
CASSHELAEKLFF TRBV14
CASRGTTNLYNEQFF TRBV14
CASSYSWREGTDTQYF TRBV6-5
CASSLTRRTSGTDTQYF TRBV7-2
CASSYEGSYTDTQYF TRBV6-2/TRBV6-3
CSARNRGLANTEAFF TRBV20-1
CASTTEGHEQYF TRBV28
CASSYLAGAYEQYF TRBV27
CASSYCPGLGKCDEQFF TRBV6-6
CASSPAGQGASEAFF TRBV4-2
CASSPGGAVDTQYF TRBV6-6
CASSPPRDLTDTQYF TRBV18
CASIRGTSGIQQYF TRBV28
CASSFSTGGLGANVLTF TRBV7-2
CASSLLSGRAGDTQYF TRBV7-2
CASSLKFDQPQHF TRBV7-2
CASSYSTGESTEAFF TRBV6-5
CASSFELQETQYF TRBV12-3/TRBV12-4
CASRRGNQPQHF TRBV6-2/TRBV6-3
CASSYTRTGMETQYF TRBV6-2/TRBV6-3
CSVEEGALEGTDTQYF TRBV29-1
CASSLYGANVLTF TRBV7-2
CSVGPAGGRHEQFF TRBV29-1
CASSIGTGLAAPSYNEQFF TRBV9
CASGLVQGGRTPQAYEQYF TRBV12-5
CSASGLAGGPLGADTQYF TRBV20-1
CASTDLGRVSYEQYF TRBV28
CATDRGTRTEAFF TRBV7-9
CASSPRQGAGSPLHF TRBV27
CASSLVILGTDTQYF TRBV7-2
CASSLAGNNQPQHF TRBV7-8
CATNPGGNEQFF TRBV24-1
CASTGLVGANVLTF TRBV2
CASSYPPGRGESTEAFF TRBV6-5
CASSPTGGYGYTF TRBV6-1